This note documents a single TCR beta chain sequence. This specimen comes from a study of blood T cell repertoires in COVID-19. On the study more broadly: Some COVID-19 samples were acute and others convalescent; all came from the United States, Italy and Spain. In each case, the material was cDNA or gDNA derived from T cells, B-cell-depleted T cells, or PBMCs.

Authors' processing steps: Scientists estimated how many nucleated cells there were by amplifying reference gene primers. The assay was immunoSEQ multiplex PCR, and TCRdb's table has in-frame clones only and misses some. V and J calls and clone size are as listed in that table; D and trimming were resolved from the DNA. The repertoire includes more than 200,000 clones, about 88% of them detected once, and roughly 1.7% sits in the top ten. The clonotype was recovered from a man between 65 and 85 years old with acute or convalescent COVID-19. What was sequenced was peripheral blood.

For the CDR3, the DNA is TGTGCCAGCAGGCCTTTTGGACAGGCTGGTCAGCCCCAGCATTTT. Amino acid sequence: CASRPFGQAGQPQHF. The chain recombines TRBV6-5 with TRBJ1-5, with 7 bases lining up with TRBD1. V shed 6 bases, J shed 6 bases, and the junction held 11 bases outside the gene matches. Germline lookup yields CDR1 MNHEY and CDR2 SVGAGI. The CDR3 loop spans 15 amino acids.